The present T cell receptor beta chain was sequenced within a study of blood T cell repertoires in COVID-19 (dated by TCRdb to about 2020). Regarding the complete study: Samples covering the acute and convalescent phases of COVID-19 were provided by collaborators in the United States, Italy and Spain. The material from the prospective study consisted of cDNA or gDNA derived from T cells, B-cell-depleted T cells, or PBMCs. Deeply sampled blood TCRbeta repertoires from subjects exposed to, actively infected with, or recovered from COVID-19 were included in the dataset. The repertoires were released in a freely available public database meant as a resource for research on the immune response to SARS-CoV-2. The samples were drawn from the first 160 participants of the ongoing ImmuneRACE study and from 1,200 or so subjects provided by 6 global collaborators. Sample metadata almost always included a de-identified subject ID, COVID-19 status, age in years and sex. Where available, HLA class I and class II types were taken from metadata supplied by the sample provider and were not determined by assay-based typing. What the work shows at the level of the full study, not this receptor alone: The amount of clinical and demographic metadata varied by source and participant and was provided uncurated.

Comments on this clone: Its binding antigen is unknown. Base quality data are lacking; no much larger clone is found one base away.

From a lookup of the germline V gene (reference sequence), CDR1 and CDR2 are LNHNV and YYDKDF. Trimming at the junction amounts to 5 bases on V and 5 bases on J, and the germline ends lie 6 bases apart. The cysteine opens and the phenylalanine closes a CDR3 of 11 amino acids. Solely the CDR3 DNA is kept, with 33 bases framed from the first base. At one collaborating source in Seattle, patients were enrolled during active infection and were followed longitudinally through the course of disease. Collaborating institutions collected whole blood in K2EDTA tubes following their own protocols. For TCRbeta analysis, collaborators shipped samples as frozen whole blood, isolated PBMCs, or DNA extracted from either of those sample types. TCRbeta CDR3 regions were amplified from genomic DNA using the immunoSEQ Assay, a bias-controlled multiplex PCR. The published analysis was carried out like this. The number of nucleated cells in each sample was estimated by amplification of reference gene primers within the assay. Sequence reads were collapsed and filtered to measure the absolute abundance of every unique TCRbeta CDR3 rearrangement. For each sample, productive Simpson clonality was calculated as the square root of Simpson's diversity index over productive rearrangements. TCRdb obtained this table from immuneACCESS and retained in-frame rearrangements with V and J assigned. These tables miss some clones; where compared with another copy, unresolved V genes account for less than half of the shortfall, and the remainder is unexplained. D and trimming come from the DNA, and the V and J calls and clone size come from that table. The sample contains more than 350,000 clones, about 87% of them found a single time. Clones ranked in the top ten supply 10% of the sample.

The rearranged segments are TRBV15 and TRBJ2-5; the D gene is not confidently resolved. This clonotype was obtained from a woman younger than 45 with COVID-19, enrolled during active disease. The sample was peripheral blood. The DNA sequence reads TGTGCCACCAGCGGGCAGGAGACCCAGTACTTC. Protein translation: CATSGQETQYF.